This T cell receptor (beta chain) was identified in a study of T-cell reconstitution after alpha-beta-depleted transplantation in children. Study-wide results and limits: The study traced high day-60 TCRbeta diversity in some patients to surviving recipient T cells and thymic progenitors. Reports say that about two months after transplant, the alpha-beta T cells came out of several hundred graft clones that had expanded. T-cell counts and diversity were attributed mostly to newly produced T cells one year after transplant.

Preparation of the TCRbeta library involved a method that used unique molecular identifiers. TCRdb recomputed calls from the PCR reads with MiXCR, one row per CDR3 protein. The sample lists more than 300,000 distinct CDR3 sequences; around 15% were seen once. This clonotype was found a few times. Its specificity is not known. V lost 0 bases and J 2 bases, leaving 7 bases between the germline ends. Per the germline V gene, CDR1 is LGHNA and CDR2 is YSLEER. The CDR3 has 14 amino acids. This clonotype was sampled from a male patient aged 2-15 years who had a stem cell transplant for acute lymphoblastic leukemia, so the T cells may come from the graft donor. The V and J genes are TRBV4-3 and TRBJ2-5; D gene ambiguous. This specimen was PBMCs, mostly from graft donor cells, taken 360 days after TCRalphabeta/CD19-depleted stem cell transplant. CDR3: CASSQDPQQETQYF. CDR3 in DNA: TGCGCCAGCAGCCAAGATCCCCAGCAAGAGACCCAGTACTTC.